The 18 T cell receptor beta chains given below trace back to one sample, sequenced in a study of control samples from healthy donors and cancer patients. Clones were sequenced by immunoSEQ multiplex PCR, and TCRdb holds only the in-frame ones, with some missing. The sample holds 260,000 or so clones, about 80% seen once. The sample consisted of PBMCs. All receptors derive from an older woman with lung cancer.

The J gene is TRBJ2-7, the V gene TRBV3-1 (or the pseudogene TRBV3-2); 10 bases are shared with TRBD2. The CDR3 consists of 16 residues. Germline CDR1 is LGHDT and CDR2 is YNNKEL (reference sequence). J gave up 5 bases and V 4 bases, and 11 bases lay outside the gene matches. CDR3 coding DNA: TGTGCCAGCAGCCCCATAAGCGGGGGGGTCGAGAACGAGCAGTACTTC. Translated, it gives CASSPISGGVENEQYF.

The genes are TRBV5-1 and TRBJ2-1; 15 nucleotides agree with TRBD2. CDR1 and CDR2 (germline): SGHRS, YFSETQ. The length of the CDR3 is 15 residues. Germline trimming cut 4 bases from V and 7 bases from J; bases unmatched to any gene: 3. The CDR3 protein is CASSAGTSGGNEQFF. Written as DNA, the CDR3 is TGCGCCAGCAGCGCCGGGACTAGCGGGGGGAATGAGCAGTTCTTC.

The rearrangement joins TRBV18 to TRBJ2-7; D remains unclear. Germline V gene data show CDR1 as KGHSH and CDR2 as LQKENI. Deletions cut 3 bases from V and 4 bases from J, with 22 bases between. CDR3 length equals 17 residues. In nucleotides, the CDR3 is TGTGCCAGCTCACCGACACCTACAGCTCTAACTTCTTACGAGCAGTACTTC. This sequence encodes CASSPTPTALTSYEQYF.

This clone was counted a single time. In DNA, the CDR3 is TGCAGTGCTAGTCTACCGGGACAGGGCAACGAGCAGTACTTC. It encodes CSASLPGQGNEQYF. This rearrangement joins TRBV20-1 to TRBJ2-7; TRBD1 aligns across 9 bases. V trimming: 3 bases; J trimming: 5 bases; junction bases outside the gene matches: 8. The CDR3 loop spans 14 amino acids. The germline V gene has CDR1 DFQATT and CDR2 SNEGSKA (reference sequence).

This clone was seen more than once but under ten times. The CDR3 region has the DNA TGTGCCATCAGTGAAAGCGCCAGACACACTGAAGCTTTCTTT. Translating gives CAISESARHTEAFF. The rearrangement uses TRBV10-3 and TRBJ1-1; the D is unclear. CDR1 ENHRY and CDR2 SYGVKD come from the germline V gene. This CDR3 comprises 14 residues. The V end lost 3 bases, the J end lost 3 bases, and 11 bases lay between the germline ends.

This clone has only a few counts. The V call is TRBV5-4, the J call TRBJ1-3; TRBD1 agrees at 7 bases. The ends lost 4 bases at V and 4 bases at J; junction bases unmatched: 5. In germline, CDR1 is SGHNT, CDR2 YYREEE (reference sequence). The CDR3 spans 14 residues. The CDR3 DNA follows: TGTGCCAGCAGCACCGGGACAGTCGGAAACACCATATATTTT. Amino acid sequence: CASSTGTVGNTIYF. The full variable domain, rest sourced from reference TRBV5-4 and TRBJ1-3, is ETGVTQSPTHLIKTRGQQVTLRCSSQSGHNTVSWYQQALGQGPQFIFQYYREEENGRGNFPPRFSGLQFPNYSSELNVNALELDDSALYLCASSTGTVGNTIYFGEGSWLTVV.

The chain has TRBV12-3 or TRBV12-4 and TRBJ2-4; D is unclear. This CDR3 is built from 13 residues. Trimming removed 3 bases at V and 5 bases at J, with 8 bases between. CDR3 sequence: CASSLLGENIQYF. CDR3 sequence (DNA): TGTGCCAGCAGTTTGTTGGGCGAAAACATTCAGTACTTC.

The rearrangement uses TRBV28 and TRBJ1-1; D is possibly TRBD1 (5 bases). The CDR3 totals 14 residues. Per the germline V gene, CDR1 is MDHEN and CDR2 is SYDVKM. The germline V and J ends were trimmed by 6 bases and 5 bases, with 16 bases remaining between them. The CDR3 spells CASSLGGVGTEAFF. In nucleotides, the CDR3 is TGTGCCAGCAGCCTGGGGGGGGTTGGAACTGAAGCTTTCTTT.

A few counts support this clone. The chain joins TRBV7-8 to TRBJ2-1; TRBD2 aligns across 11 bases. The J segment lost 9 bases and the V segment lost 1 base, leaving 8 bases of the junction unmatched. CDR1 is SGHVS and CDR2 is FQNEAQ in the germline V gene. This CDR3 spans 16 amino acids. CDR3 sequence: CASSLELAGVMGEQFF. DNA for the CDR3: TGTGCCAGCAGCTTAGAACTAGCGGGAGTGATGGGTGAGCAGTTCTTC.

The chain combines TRBV3-1 (or the pseudogene TRBV3-2) with TRBJ2-2; 7 nucleotides align to TRBD2. The CDR3 has 15 amino acids. CDR1 is LGHDT and CDR2 is YNNKEL in the germline V gene (reference sequence). The trim removed 4 bases at V and 0 bases at J, leaving 2 bases unmatched. CDR3 protein: CASSRGSPNTGELFF. The CDR3 nucleotides read TGTGCCAGCAGCCGCGGGAGTCCGAACACCGGGGAGCTGTTTTTT.

This chain joins TRBV11-2 and TRBJ2-3; D may be TRBD1 or TRBD2 (6 bases each). From germline, CDR1 is SGHAT and CDR2 FQNNGV. The V and J ends lost 2 bases and 0 bases respectively, with 15 bases between them. CDR3 length: 17 amino acids. DNA for the CDR3: TGTGCCAGCAGCTTATTCGGGGGCGAAGCTAGCACAGATACGCAGTATTTT. Amino acid sequence: CASSLFGGEASTDTQYF.

In DNA form, the CDR3 reads TGTGCCAGCAGGGACAGAAAGACGGGGGAGACCCAGTACTTC. Residues: CASRDRKTGETQYF. The chain is built from TRBV6-5 and TRBJ2-5; D might be TRBD1 (6 bases). V shed 6 bases and J shed 5 bases, with 16 bases lying between them. The germline CDR1 and CDR2 sequences are MNHEY and SVGAGI. The CDR3 has 14 residues.

This clone occurred once. The genes are TRBV12-3 or TRBV12-4 and TRBJ2-1; perhaps TRBD2 as D (7 bases). This CDR3 spans 13 amino acids. V was pared by 7 bases and J by 10 bases, with 17 bases between. CDR3 DNA sequence: TGTGCCAGCACCGATGGGGGGGGCTTAGAGCAGTTCTTC. Protein: CASTDGGGLEQFF.

The rearrangement uses TRBV28 and TRBJ1-4, with a tentative D call TRBD1 (6 bases). Trimming took 3 bases from V and 10 from J, leaving 18 bases between them. Germline V lookup: CDR1 MDHEN, CDR2 SYDVKM. The CDR3 has 15 residues. CDR3 DNA: TGTGCCAGCAGTTTGCAACCCCTAGGGGGAGGAAAACTGTTTTTT. Translated: CASSLQPLGGGKLFF.

The V gene is TRBV5-1, the J gene TRBJ1-1; possible D gene TRBD1, 5 bases. The germline CDR1 and CDR2 sequences are SGHRS and YFSETQ. With 2 bases removed from V and 4 bases from J, the gap between germline ends came to 9 bases. The CDR3 length is 13 residues. In DNA form, the CDR3 reads TGCGCCAGCAGCTTCTGGGGCGGCACTGAAGCTTTCTTT. Protein: CASSFWGGTEAFF.

This rearrangement joins TRBV9 to TRBJ2-5; 7 nucleotides line up with TRBD2. The J segment lost 2 bases and the V segment lost 2 bases, leaving 6 bases of the junction unmatched. Germline V gives CDR1 SGDLS, CDR2 YYNGEE. This CDR3 region has 15 residues. CDR3 in DNA: TGTGCCAGCAGCGTCTCCGGGACTACGCAAGAGACCCAGTACTTC. As protein: CASSVSGTTQETQYF.

This sequence joins TRBV18 and TRBJ1-3; the D gene is possibly TRBD1 (5 bases). CDR3 length: 16 amino acids. Trimming removed 3 bases at V and 0 bases at J, with 12 bases between. CDR1 and CDR2 (germline): KGHSH, LQKENI. The chain's CDR3 is CASSPTGPSSGNTIYF. The CDR3 DNA sequence: TGTGCCAGCTCACCCACGGGACCGAGCTCTGGAAACACCATATATTTT.

The CDR3 sequence: CASRLHPSGGVKETQYF. CDR3 DNA sequence: TGTGCAAGTCGCCTTCATCCTAGCGGGGGGGTGAAAGAGACCCAGTACTTC. This sequence joins TRBV12-2 and TRBJ2-5; no check of the table's D call, TRBD2, against the DNA was made. TRBV12-2 is an annotated pseudogene. The CDR3 extends over 17 amino acids.